The 19 T cell receptor beta chains presented below share a single source sample, sequenced in a study of T cell repertoires in cytomegalovirus infection (dated by TCRdb to about 2019). Sequencing took place on an Illumina HiSeq 1500. TCRdb reprocessing: public reads trimmed at Q25 with fastp, clones called with MiXCR, in-frame beta chains kept. Each CDR3 protein gets just one entry, which takes the most common genes and DNA from the rows behind it. The sample yields a few hundred thousand distinct CDR3 sequences; less than 20% were counted once. 8.7% of the sample is taken by the ten largest. The specimen sequenced was PBMCs. These receptors were collected from a human donor in good health (CMV status not recorded). Some clones in this sample may be carry-over from other donors' samples.

This clonotype came up a few times. V gene TRBV30 combines with J gene TRBJ1-1; D may be TRBD1 (5 bases). V shed 6 bases and J shed 0 bases, with 11 bases lying between them. The CDR3 totals 13 residues. Germline V gives CDR1 GTSNPN, CDR2 SVGIG (reference sequence). CDR3 sequence (DNA): TGTGCCTGTTCGGACACGTTGAACACTGAAGCTTTCTTT. Translation: CACSDTLNTEAFF.

This clonotype occurred a few times. This chain uses TRBV5-5 with TRBJ1-5; D is unresolved. Germline V gene data show CDR1 as SGHKS and CDR2 as YYEKEE (reference sequence). The CDR3 loop spans 17 amino acids. V shed 4 bases and J shed 0 bases, with 17 bases lying between them. For the CDR3, the DNA is TGTGCCAGCAGCCACACCCCGATTGGAGTTAGCAATCAGCCCCAGCATTTT. Translating it yields CASSHTPIGVSNQPQHF.

This chain connects TRBV5-4 to TRBJ2-1; a possible D gene is TRBD2 (7 bases). CDR1 is SGHNT, CDR2 YYREEE, per germline (reference sequence). V lost 2 bases and J 7 bases, leaving 16 bases between the germline ends. The CDR3 is 15 amino acids. The DNA of the CDR3 is TGTGCCAGCAGCTTTGGCGGGGGCGGGTTGAATGAGCAGTTCTTC. Translation gives CASSFGGGGLNEQFF. Full variable domain (rest looked up from reference TRBV5-4 and TRBJ2-1): ETGVTQSPTHLIKTRGQQVTLRCSSQSGHNTVSWYQQALGQGPQFIFQYYREEENGRGNFPPRFSGLQFPNYSSELNVNALELDDSALYLCASSFGGGGLNEQFFGPGTRLTVL.

The chain is built from TRBV5-6 and TRBJ1-4, with TRBD1 as a possible D gene (5 bases). The ends were cut back, 1 base at V and 8 bases at J, with 9 bases in the middle. CDR1 is SGHDT, CDR2 YYEEEE, per germline. CDR3 length: 13 residues. The CDR3 protein is CASSLWRDEKLFF. As DNA, the CDR3 is TGTGCCAGCAGCTTGTGGCGGGACGAAAAACTGTTTTTT. The full variable domain, completed using reference TRBV5-6 and TRBJ1-4, is DAGVTQSPTHLIKTRGQQVTLRCSPKSGHDTVSWYQQALGQGPQFIFQYYEEEERQRGNFPDRFSGHQFPNYSSELNVNALLLGDSALYLCASSLWRDEKLFFGSGTQLSVL.

There are many counts of this clonotype. V is TRBV7-2 and J is TRBJ2-3, with TRBD2 matching over 7 bases. Germline loops: CDR1 SGHTA, CDR2 FQGNSA. The junction had 10 bases not matched to a gene; V was cut back by 4 bases and J by 3 bases. This CDR3 is 16 amino acids long. CDR3 region: CASSWGGEGQTDTQYF. The CDR3 nucleotides are TGTGCCAGCAGCTGGGGGGGGGAGGGCCAGACAGATACGCAGTATTTT. Full variable domain (outside the CDR3, taken from reference TRBV7-2 and TRBJ2-3): GAGVSQSPSNKVTEKGKDVELRCDPISGHTALYWYRQSLGQGLEFLIYFQGNSAPDKSGLPSDRFSAERTGGSVSTLTIQRTQQEDSAVYLCASSWGGEGQTDTQYFGPGTRLTVL.

This clonotype appeared many times. The chain recombines TRBV4-1 with TRBJ1-6, with 7 positions matching TRBD1. This CDR3 contains 15 residues. Germline CDR1 reads MGHRA; CDR2 reads YSYEKL. Losses at the gene ends were 2 bases for V and 7 bases for J; bases not matched to a gene: 5. This chain's CDR3 is CASSQTGTVNSPLHF. The CDR3 nucleotides read TGCGCCAGCAGCCAAACCGGGACAGTAAATTCACCCCTCCACTTT.

This clonotype was seen a handful of times. V and J are TRBV27 and TRBJ1-2, with D unclear. The CDR3 extends over 14 amino acids. Trimming cost V 3 bases and J 5 bases, with 13 bases left between them. CDR1 is MNHEY, CDR2 SMNVEV, per germline (reference sequence). The CDR3 is CASSFEPSYYGYTF. CDR3 nucleotide sequence: TGTGCCAGCAGTTTTGAACCTTCCTATTATGGCTACACCTTC.

The chain couples TRBV20-1 to TRBJ2-5, with D possibly being TRBD2 (7 bases). The CDR3 sequence is 15 residues long. Germline assignment: CDR1 DFQATT and CDR2 SNEGSKA (reference sequence). The V and J ends lost 0 bases and 2 bases respectively, with 13 bases between them. In DNA, the CDR3 is TGCAGTGCTAGAGATCGGGCGGGGGCTCAAGAGACCCAGTACTTC. It encodes CSARDRAGAQETQYF.

The genes are TRBV11-2 and TRBJ2-3; D is undetermined. The CDR3 loop spans 11 amino acids. With 5 bases removed from V and 10 bases from J, the gap between germline ends came to 10 bases. Germline values: CDR1 SGHAT, CDR2 FQNNGV. CDR3 bases: TGTGCCAGCAGCAGGGCGGCGGCGCAGTATTTT. The encoded protein is CASSRAAAQYF.

This clonotype was seen at least ten times. The rearrangement joins TRBV19 to TRBJ1-5; TRBD1 is a possible D gene (6 bases). V dropped 9 bases and J dropped 1 base, with 10 bases sitting between them. The CDR3 length is 13 residues. Germline CDR1 reads LNHDA; CDR2 reads SQIVND (reference sequence). CDR3 region: CASADRSNQPQHF. The DNA for the CDR3 is TGTGCCAGCGCCGACAGGAGCAATCAGCCCCAGCATTTT.

The rearrangement uses TRBV2 and TRBJ1-3; D is perhaps TRBD1 (5 bases). Trimming shortened V by 7 bases and J by 0 bases, and 10 bases separated the two germline ends. This CDR3 comprises 14 residues. Germline CDR1 SNHLY, CDR2 FYNNEI. The CDR3 DNA reads TGTGCCAGCAATCCGGGGGTCTCTGGAAACACCATATATTTT. Its protein is CASNPGVSGNTIYF.

V and J are TRBV11-2 and TRBJ1-1; D gene uncertain. The ends were cut back, 3 bases at V and 1 base at J, with 12 bases in the middle. The CDR3 spans 15 residues. Germline V gene sequence: CDR1 SGHAT, CDR2 FQNNGV. CDR3 sequence reads: CASSLPSVGNTEAFF. The CDR3 coding sequence is TGTGCCAGCAGCTTGCCGTCGGTAGGGAACACTGAAGCTTTCTTT. Based on the CDR3 plus reference TRBV11-2 and TRBJ1-1, the full variable domain is EAGVAQSPRYKIIEKRQSVAFWCNPISGHATLYWYQQILGQGPKLLIQFQNNGVVDDSQLPKDRFSAERLKGVDSTLKIQPAKLEDSAVYLCASSLPSVGNTEAFFGQGTRLTVV.

The chain employs TRBV7-2 and TRBJ1-4; tentative D call: TRBD1 (5 bases). This CDR3 has 15 residues. Germline V gene data show CDR1 as SGHTA and CDR2 as FQGNSA. The ends were cut back, 2 bases at V and 4 bases at J, with 11 bases in the middle. This CDR3 reads CASSLYGGDNEKLFF. CDR3 nucleotide sequence: TGTGCCAGCAGCTTATACGGGGGGGATAATGAAAAACTGTTTTTT.

The chain couples TRBV10-2 to TRBJ2-7; 9 bases are a match to TRBD1. This CDR3 contains 16 residues. Trimming took 0 bases from V and 4 from J; bases not matched to a gene: 7. The germline V gene encodes CDR1 WSHSY and CDR2 SAAADI. The CDR3 coding sequence is TGCGCCAGCAGTGAGTCGGTCGGGACAGGGATTTACGAGCAGTACTTC. Translated, it gives CASSESVGTGIYEQYF.

This clonotype was seen ten or more times. V is TRBV19 and J is TRBJ1-1; D remains ambiguous. Germline CDR1 and CDR2: LNHDA and SQIVND (reference sequence). This CDR3 spans 17 amino acids. V was shortened by 1 base and J by 0 bases, with 15 bases between the two germline ends. The CDR3 reads CASSIAAGSLMNTEAFF. The CDR3 coding sequence is TGTGCCAGTAGTATAGCGGCCGGAAGTCTAATGAACACTGAAGCTTTCTTT. The full variable domain, in which reference TRBV19 and TRBJ1-1 provide the parts outside the CDR3, is DGGITQSPKYLFRKEGQNVTLSCEQNLNHDAMYWYRQDPGQGLRLIYYSQIVNDFQKGDIAEGYSVSREKKESFPLTVTSAQKNPTAFYLCASSIAAGSLMNTEAFFGQGTRLTVV.

Comments on this clonotype: Possible read error: a much larger clone is one base away. CDR3 sequence reads: CASSVPYRGRNTEACF. In DNA form, the CDR3 reads TGTGCCAGCAGCGTACCATACAGGGGGCGGAACACTGAAGCTTGCTTT. This chain uses TRBV7-4 with TRBJ1-1, with 9 nucleotides matching TRBD1. Germline V gene sequence: CDR1 SGHVT, CDR2 SQSDAQ. CDR3 length: 16 amino acids.

This clonotype was detected ten times or more. The genes are TRBV7-9 and TRBJ2-3; 12 nucleotides match TRBD2. V was pared by 4 bases and J by 4 bases, with 3 bases of the junction left unmatched. The CDR3 has 15 amino acids. Germline CDR1 is SEHNR and CDR2 is FQNEAQ (reference sequence). CDR3 region: CASSSTSGRSDTQYF. The CDR3 DNA reads TGTGCCAGCAGCTCGACTAGCGGGAGATCAGATACGCAGTATTTT.

There are a few counts of this clonotype. The gene calls are TRBV15 and TRBJ2-3; no reliable D call. The germline V gene encodes CDR1 LNHNV and CDR2 YYDKDF (reference sequence). With 1 base removed from V and 2 bases from J, the gap between germline ends came to 7 bases. This CDR3 is 14 amino acids long. CDR3 sequence reads: CATSRGTSTDTQYF. In DNA, the CDR3 is TGTGCCACCAGCAGAGGGACCTCCACAGATACGCAGTATTTT. Complete variable domain (other parts from reference TRBV15 and TRBJ2-3): DAMVIQNPRYQVTQFGKPVTLSCSQTLNHNVMYWYQQKSSQAPKLLFHYYDKDFNNEADTPDNFQSRRPNTSFCFLDIRSPGLGDTAMYLCATSRGTSTDTQYFGPGTRLTVL.

The sample holds many counts of this clonotype. V gene TRBV11-2 combines with J gene TRBJ2-7; D unclear. Trimming shortened V by 2 bases and J by 12 bases, and 14 bases separated the two germline ends. There are 12 residues in the CDR3. The germline V gene encodes CDR1 SGHAT and CDR2 FQNNGV. The CDR3 reads CASSLLGPRRYF. The CDR3 DNA follows: TGTGCCAGCAGCTTATTGGGCCCACGACGGTACTTC.